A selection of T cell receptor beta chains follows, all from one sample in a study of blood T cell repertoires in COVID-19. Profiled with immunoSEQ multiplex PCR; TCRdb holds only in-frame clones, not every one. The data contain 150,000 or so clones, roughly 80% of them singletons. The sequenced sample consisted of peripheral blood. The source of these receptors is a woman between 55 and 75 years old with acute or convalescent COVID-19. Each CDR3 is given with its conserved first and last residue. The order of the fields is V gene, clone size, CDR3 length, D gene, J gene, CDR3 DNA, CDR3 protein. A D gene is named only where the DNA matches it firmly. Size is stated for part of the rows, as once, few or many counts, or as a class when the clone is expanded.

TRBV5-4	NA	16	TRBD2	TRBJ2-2	TGTGCCAGCAGCACCCTTAGCGGGGGAAACACCGGGGAGCTGTTTTTT	CASSTLSGGNTGELFF
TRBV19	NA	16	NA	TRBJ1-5	TGTGCCAGTACGGGACAAAGGGACCCAAACAATCAGCCCCAGCATTTT	CASTGQRDPNNQPQHF
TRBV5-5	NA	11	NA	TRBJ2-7	TGTGCCAGCAGCTTAAATAACGAGCAGTACTTC	CASSLNNEQYF
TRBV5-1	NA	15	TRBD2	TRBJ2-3	TGCGCCAGCAGCGATAGCGGGCAGACCACAGATACGCAGTATTTT	CASSDSGQTTDTQYF
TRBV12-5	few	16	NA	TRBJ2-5	TGTGCTAGTGCTTCGGGGAATAGGGGGCGGGGAGAGACCCAGTACTTC	CASASGNRGRGETQYF
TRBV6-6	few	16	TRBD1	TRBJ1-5	TGTGCCAGCAGTTACCCACAGGGGCGTAGCAATCAGCCCCAGCATTTT	CASSYPQGRSNQPQHF
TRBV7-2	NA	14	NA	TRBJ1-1	TGTGCCAGCAGCTTGACATCATCGAACACTGAAGCTTTCTTT	CASSLTSSNTEAFF
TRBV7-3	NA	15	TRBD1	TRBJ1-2	TGTGCCAGCAGTACGACCGGGACAGGGGTGTATGGCTACACCTTC	CASSTTGTGVYGYTF
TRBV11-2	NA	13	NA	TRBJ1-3	TGTGCCAGCAAATTTCACTCTGGAAACACCATATATTTT	CASKFHSGNTIYF
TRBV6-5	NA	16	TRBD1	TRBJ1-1	TGTGCCAGCAGTTACTCAGGGGGCCCCTCGAACACTGAAGCTTTCTTT	CASSYSGGPSNTEAFF
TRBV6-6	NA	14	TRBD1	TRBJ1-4	TGTGCCAGCAGCAAGACAGGGGGTGCTGAAAAACTGTTTTTT	CASSKTGGAEKLFF
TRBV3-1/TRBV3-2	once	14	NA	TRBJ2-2	TGTGCCAGCAGCCAAGGGCAGGGGATCGGGGAGCTGTTTTTT	CASSQGQGIGELFF
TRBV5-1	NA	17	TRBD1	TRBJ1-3	TGCGCCAGCAGCTTCGGGACAGGGCCCTTTACGGGAAACACCATATATTTT	CASSFGTGPFTGNTIYF
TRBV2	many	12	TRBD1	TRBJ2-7	TGTGCCAGCAGGCGACAGGGCCACGAGCAGTACTTC	CASRRQGHEQYF
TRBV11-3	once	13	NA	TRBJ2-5	TGTGCCAGCAGCTTAGACGATGGGGCTGCCCAGTACTTC	CASSLDDGAAQYF
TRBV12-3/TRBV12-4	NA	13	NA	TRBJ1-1	TGTGCCAGCAGTACGGACACCCGGGAGGGAGCTTTCTTT	CASSTDTREGAFF
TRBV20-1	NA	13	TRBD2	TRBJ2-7	TGCAGTGCTAGTCAACTAGCGGTGTCCGAGCAGTACTTC	CSASQLAVSEQYF
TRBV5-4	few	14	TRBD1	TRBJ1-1	TGTGCCAGCAGCATACAGGGGTCTGTCACTGAAGCTTTCTTT	CASSIQGSVTEAFF
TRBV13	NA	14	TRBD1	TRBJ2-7	TGTGCCAGCAGCTTGCGACAGGGCTTGGGGGAGCAGTACTTC	CASSLRQGLGEQYF
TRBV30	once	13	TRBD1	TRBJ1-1	TGTGCCTGGAGTGGGGACAGCTGGACTGAAGCTTTCTTT	CAWSGDSWTEAFF
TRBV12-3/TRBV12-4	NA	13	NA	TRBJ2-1	TGTGCCAGCAGCGCTCTAGCGAGCAATGAGCAGTTCTTC	CASSALASNEQFF
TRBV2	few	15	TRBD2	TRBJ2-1	TGTGCCAGCAGTGAAGCCCAGACTAGCGTGAATGAGCAGTTCTTC	CASSEAQTSVNEQFF
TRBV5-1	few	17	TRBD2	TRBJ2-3	TGCGCCAGCAGCATCCGGACTAGCGGGGGGGCCACAGATACGCAGTATTTT	CASSIRTSGGATDTQYF
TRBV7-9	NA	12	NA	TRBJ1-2	TGTGCCAGCAGCCTGAACGGGTATGGCTACACCTTC	CASSLNGYGYTF
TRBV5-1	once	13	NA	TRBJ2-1	TGCGCCAGCAGCTTTAACGGCTACAATGAGCAGTTCTTC	CASSFNGYNEQFF
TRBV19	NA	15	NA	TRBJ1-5	TGTGCCAGTAGTATTCTCGACAGAAGCAATCAGCCCCAGCATTTT	CASSILDRSNQPQHF
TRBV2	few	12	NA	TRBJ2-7	TGTGCCAGCAGACAGGATTCCTACGAGCAGTACTTC	CASRQDSYEQYF
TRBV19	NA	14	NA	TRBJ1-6	TGTGCCATTTCGGGAAGGACCCCCAATTCACCCCTCCACTTT	CAISGRTPNSPLHF
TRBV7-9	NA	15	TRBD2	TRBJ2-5	TGTGCCAGCAGTCACCGACTAGCGGGGAACGAGACCCAGTACTTC	CASSHRLAGNETQYF
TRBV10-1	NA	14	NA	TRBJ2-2	TGCGCCAGCAGTGAGGAGGCCAGACCCGGGGAGCTGTTTTTT	CASSEEARPGELFF
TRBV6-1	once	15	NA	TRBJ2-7	TGTGCCAGCAGTGATCCGGGGGTCCCTCCCTACGAGCAGTACTTC	CASSDPGVPPYEQYF
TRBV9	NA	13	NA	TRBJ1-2	TGTGCCAGCAGGGCCGCAGCTAACTATGGCTACACCTTC	CASRAAANYGYTF